Below, one T cell receptor beta chain is given with its context. This sample is drawn from a study of blood T cell repertoires in COVID-19. About the research overall: The origin of the acute and convalescent COVID-19 samples was the United States, Italy and Spain. T cells, B-cell-depleted T cells, or PBMCs provided the cDNA or gDNA that served as material.

Methods used by the authors: Amplification of reference gene primers was used by the study to estimate nucleated cell counts. Data came from immunoSEQ multiplex PCR; TCRdb stores just in-frame clones and leaves some out. V and J calls and clone size are given by that table; D and trimming were obtained from the DNA. The sample yields 150,000 to 200,000 clones, about 85% seen once. Patients at the Seattle site were enrolled during active infection and followed longitudinally. The source material was peripheral blood. The source is a person aged 65 to 85 with COVID-19, enrolled during active disease.

In DNA, the CDR3 is TGTGCCAGCAGTACCGGACAGGGAAACTATGGCTACACCTTC. It codes for CASSTGQGNYGYTF. V and J are TRBV28 and TRBJ1-2; TRBD1 matches at 8 bases. J lost 2 bases, V lost 5 bases, and 4 bases had no gene match. CDR1 is MDHEN and CDR2 is SYDVKM in the germline V gene. This CDR3 contains 14 residues.